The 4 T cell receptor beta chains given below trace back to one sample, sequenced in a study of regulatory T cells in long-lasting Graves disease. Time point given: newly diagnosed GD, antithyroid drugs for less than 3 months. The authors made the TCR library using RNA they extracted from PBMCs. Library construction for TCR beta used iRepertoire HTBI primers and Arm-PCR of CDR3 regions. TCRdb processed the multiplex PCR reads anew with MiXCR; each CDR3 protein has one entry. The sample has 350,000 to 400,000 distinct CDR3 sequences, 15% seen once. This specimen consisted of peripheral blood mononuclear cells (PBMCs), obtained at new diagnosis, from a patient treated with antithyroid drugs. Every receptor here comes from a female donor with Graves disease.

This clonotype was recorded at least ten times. In DNA form, the CDR3 reads TGTGCCAGCGGCCCCGGGACTGTCTACGAGCAGTACTTC. Translating it yields CASGPGTVYEQYF. The chain carries TRBV2 and TRBJ2-7, with a possible D match to TRBD2 (6 bases). This CDR3 spans 13 amino acids. The germline V gene has CDR1 SNHLY and CDR2 FYNNEI. V shed 8 bases and J shed 3 bases, with 14 bases lying between them.

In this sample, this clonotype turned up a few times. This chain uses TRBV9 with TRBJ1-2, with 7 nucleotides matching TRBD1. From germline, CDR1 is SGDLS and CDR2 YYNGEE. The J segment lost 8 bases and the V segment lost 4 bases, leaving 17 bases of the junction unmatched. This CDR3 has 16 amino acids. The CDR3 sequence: CASSLQGQALEEGYTF. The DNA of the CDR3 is TGTGCCAGCAGCCTCCAAGGACAGGCCCTTGAGGAGGGCTACACCTTC. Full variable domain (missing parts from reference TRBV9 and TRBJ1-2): DSGVTQTPKHLITATGQRVTLRCSPRSGDLSVYWYQQSLDQGLQFLIQYYNGEERAKGNILERFSAQQFPDLHSELNLSSLELGDSALYFCASSLQGQALEEGYTFGSGTRLTVV.

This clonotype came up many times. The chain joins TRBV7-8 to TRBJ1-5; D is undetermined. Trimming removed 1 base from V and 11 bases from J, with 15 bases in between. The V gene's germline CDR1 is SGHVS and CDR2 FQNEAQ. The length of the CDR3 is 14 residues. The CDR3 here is CASSLEGRAPTQHF. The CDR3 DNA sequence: TGTGCCAGCAGCTTAGAAGGGAGGGCGCCAACCCAGCATTTT.

The CDR3 nucleotides are TGCGCCAGCAGCGGCAGTGGTAATGAGCAGTTCTTC. Amino acids: CASSGSGNEQFF. The chain joins TRBV5-1 to TRBJ2-1; D is uncertain. Germline CDR1 and CDR2: SGHRS and YFSETQ. The V end was cut by 4 bases, the J end by 7 bases, with 9 bases between. The CDR3 is 12 residues long. The variable domain in full, with the rest retrieved from reference TRBV5-1 and TRBJ2-1, is KAGVTQTPRYLIKTRGQQVTLSCSPISGHRSVSWYQQTPGQGLQFLFEYFSETQRNKGNFPGRFSGRQFSNSRSEMNVSTLELGDSALYLCASSGSGNEQFFGPGTRLTVL.